Following are 20 T cell receptor beta chains from one sample sequenced in a study of a mutant IDH1 vaccine in newly diagnosed glioma. Assay: immunoSEQ multiplex PCR; the TCRdb copy retains only in-frame clones and omits some. The sample consists of 25,000 to 35,000 clones, approximately 86% of them appearing once. Time point of the sample: baseline, week 1 (first vaccination visit). Specified treatment: pre-vaccination baseline after standard-of-care therapy. Sequenced here: PBMCs, sampled from a glioma patient treated with radiotherapy, temozolomide or both. These receptors originate from a woman aged 40-49 years with glioma.

The CDR3 nucleotides are TGTGCCAGCAGTAACCGACGAAGCGGGAGAGCGGACAATGAGCAGTTCTTC. The encoded protein is CASSNRRSGRADNEQFF. V is TRBV2 and J is TRBJ2-1; 8 nucleotides align to TRBD2. The CDR3 covers 17 residues. The V and J ends lost 5 bases and 5 bases, in that order; junction bases with no gene match: 14. CDR1 and CDR2 (germline): SNHLY, FYNNEI.

This sequence joins TRBV5-1 and TRBJ1-4, with a possible D match to TRBD1 (5 bases). The V and J ends lost 2 bases and 0 bases respectively, with 11 bases between them. CDR1 is SGHRS, CDR2 YFSETQ, per germline. The CDR3 has 16 amino acids. CDR3 residues: CASSFGDAATNEKLFF. CDR3 nucleotide sequence: TGCGCCAGCAGCTTTGGGGACGCAGCAACTAATGAAAAACTGTTTTTT. The entire variable domain, with the rest obtained from reference TRBV5-1 and TRBJ1-4, is as follows: KAGVTQTPRYLIKTRGQQVTLSCSPISGHRSVSWYQQTPGQGLQFLFEYFSETQRNKGNFPGRFSGRQFSNSRSEMNVSTLELGDSALYLCASSFGDAATNEKLFFGSGTQLSVL.

A single count supports this clone. J is TRBJ2-1 and V is TRBV7-9, with D perhaps TRBD2 (5 bases). CDR3 length: 14 amino acids. Germline V gene data show CDR1 as SEHNR and CDR2 as FQNEAQ (reference sequence). Between the trimmed V and J ends, which lost 2 bases and 8 bases, there was a span of 13 bases. CDR3 sequence: CASSLRASGYEQFF. DNA for the CDR3: TGTGCCAGCAGCTTAAGGGCCTCGGGGTATGAGCAGTTCTTC.

This clone was counted a single time. V is TRBV7-9 and J is TRBJ1-2; D gene unclear. The germline CDR1 and CDR2 sequences are SEHNR and FQNEAQ (reference sequence). The CDR3 runs 14 residues. V dropped 0 bases and J dropped 4 bases, with 9 bases sitting between them. CDR3 amino acids: CASSLAGLAYGYTF. CDR3 DNA: TGTGCCAGCAGCTTAGCGGGCCTAGCCTATGGCTACACCTTC.

This chain uses TRBV28 with TRBJ2-6; D gene unclear. The CDR3 is made up of 15 amino acids. The V end lost 5 bases, the J end lost 4 bases, and 12 bases lay between the germline ends. Germline-derived CDR1 and CDR2 are MDHEN and SYDVKM. CDR3 loop: CASSPLRVGANVLTF. CDR3 bases: TGTGCCAGCAGTCCCCTTAGGGTCGGGGCCAACGTCCTGACTTTC. The whole variable domain, filled in from reference TRBV28 and TRBJ2-6, reads DVKVTQSSRYLVKRTGEKVFLECVQDMDHENMFWYRQDPGLGLRLIYFSYDVKMKEKGDIPEGYSVSREKKERFSLILESASTNQTSMYLCASSPLRVGANVLTFGAGSRLTVL.

This clone was counted once. The chain employs TRBV29-1 and TRBJ2-7, with 9 bases aligning to TRBD1. Looked up from germline, CDR1 is SQVTM and CDR2 is ANQGSEA. This CDR3 spans 14 amino acids. With V trimmed by 5 bases and J by 2 bases, 7 bases remained unmatched. The DNA for the CDR3 is TGCAGCGTTATGGGACAGGGCCTGGCCTACGAGCAGTACTTC. The encoded protein is CSVMGQGLAYEQYF.

The chain carries TRBV5-1 and TRBJ1-1; 10 nucleotides match TRBD1. This CDR3 region has 16 residues. After removal of 4 bases from V and 0 bases from J, the junction contained 6 bases not matched to a gene. Germline loops: CDR1 SGHRS, CDR2 YFSETQ. The CDR3 coding sequence is TGCGCCAGCAGCCCAGACAGGGGGCGCATGAACACTGAAGCTTTCTTT. The encoded protein is CASSPDRGRMNTEAFF.

The V gene is TRBV5-1, the J gene TRBJ2-2; 10 bases are a match to TRBD2. This CDR3 has 16 residues. With V trimmed by 4 bases and J by 6 bases, 9 bases remained unmatched. Germline CDR1 is SGHRS and CDR2 is YFSETQ. CDR3 sequence (DNA): TGCGCCAGCAGCCCGAACAATCTAGCGGGAGCCGGGGAGCTGTTTTTT. This codes for CASSPNNLAGAGELFF.

CDR3 loop: CATEAGGSSYEQYF. CDR3 DNA sequence: TGTGCCACCGAAGCGGGGGGGAGCTCCTACGAGCAGTACTTC. The chain recombines TRBV2 with TRBJ2-5; 10 bases are shared with TRBD2. The DNA end is more similar to TRBJ2-7, so the J call may be wrong. Germline-derived CDR1 and CDR2 are SNHLY and FYNNEI. The CDR3 extends over 14 amino acids.

In its sample, this clone was seen once. The genes are TRBV2 and TRBJ2-5, with 10 positions matching TRBD2. The V gene's germline CDR1 is SNHLY and CDR2 FYNNEI. V lost 6 bases to trimming and J lost 4 bases; unmatched junction nucleotides: 5. This CDR3 is built from 14 residues. CDR3 DNA sequence: TGTGCCAGCAGCGAGCGGGGGGGCCCAGAGACCCAGTACTTC. Translating it yields CASSERGGPETQYF. Combining the CDR3 with reference TRBV2 and TRBJ2-5 gives the whole variable domain EPEVTQTPSHQVTQMGQEVILRCVPISNHLYFYWYRQILGQKVEFLVSFYNNEISEKSEIFDDQFSVERPDGSNFTLKIRSTKLEDSAMYFCASSERGGPETQYFGPGTRLLVL.

The rearrangement links TRBV7-9 to TRBJ2-2, with 10 bases that match TRBD1. Trimming at V came to 3 bases and at J to 4 bases, leaving 11 bases not matched to a gene. This CDR3 comprises 18 residues. CDR1 and CDR2 from the germline V gene are SEHNR and FQNEAQ (reference sequence). CDR3 nucleotide sequence: TGTGCCAGCAGCTTCCGGGCTCCGGGACAGGGGAGCACCGGGGAGCTGTTTTTT. Encoded protein: CASSFRAPGQGSTGELFF.

The chain employs TRBV2 and TRBJ1-2; TRBD1 agrees at 8 bases. The CDR3 loop spans 15 amino acids. Germline V gene lookup returns CDR1 SNHLY and CDR2 FYNNEI. Trimming took 5 bases from V and 6 from J; bases not matched to a gene: 11. The CDR3 loop reads CASSTKDRVVDGYTF. CDR3 DNA: TGTGCCAGCAGTACTAAGGACAGGGTAGTGGATGGCTACACCTTC.

The chain employs TRBV11-2 and TRBJ2-7, with D unclear. From germline, CDR1 is SGHAT and CDR2 FQNNGV. The V and J ends lost 0 bases and 4 bases respectively, with 4 bases between them. The CDR3 spans 12 residues. The CDR3 bases are TGTGCCAGCAGCTTAGATAGGTACGAGCAGTACTTC. Its translation: CASSLDRYEQYF. The full variable domain, completed using reference TRBV11-2 and TRBJ2-7, is EAGVAQSPRYKIIEKRQSVAFWCNPISGHATLYWYQQILGQGPKLLIQFQNNGVVDDSQLPKDRFSAERLKGVDSTLKIQPAKLEDSAVYLCASSLDRYEQYFGPGTRLTVT.

The chain is built from TRBV27 and TRBJ1-5, with a possible D match to TRBD1 (6 bases). This CDR3 has 16 amino acids. Germline CDR1 reads MNHEY; CDR2 reads SMNVEV (reference sequence). The V and J ends lost 5 bases and 0 bases respectively, with 14 bases between them. In nucleotides, the CDR3 is TGTGCCAGCAGTCACTGGACAGTTGATAGCAATCAGCCCCAGCATTTT. Translation gives CASSHWTVDSNQPQHF.

V gene TRBV28 combines with J gene TRBJ2-2, with TRBD1 as a possible D gene (6 bases). The CDR3 is 15 amino acids. The germline V gene encodes CDR1 MDHEN and CDR2 SYDVKM. With 3 bases removed from V and 3 bases from J, the gap between germline ends came to 11 bases. Here the CDR3 reads CASSLAGDDTGELFF. As DNA, the CDR3 is TGTGCCAGCAGTTTGGCAGGGGACGACACCGGGGAGCTGTTTTTT.

The V gene is TRBV6-6, the J gene TRBJ1-2; no definite D call. Germline V gene lookup returns CDR1 MNHNY and CDR2 SVGAGI (reference sequence). The CDR3 is 14 amino acids. V was shortened by 0 bases and J by 4 bases, with 9 bases between the two germline ends. CDR3 in amino acids: CASSYSAVVYGYTF. In DNA form, the CDR3 reads TGTGCCAGCAGTTACTCGGCGGTTGTCTATGGCTACACCTTC.

This clone was detected once. The chain joins TRBV7-2 to TRBJ1-3; D gene uncertain. The CDR3 has 14 residues. The germline V gene encodes CDR1 SGHTA and CDR2 FQGNSA. V shed 1 base and J shed 5 bases, with 9 bases lying between them. The CDR3 here is CASSLGGSRNTIYF. CDR3 bases: TGTGCCAGCAGCTTAGGAGGGTCACGAAACACCATATATTTT.

This rearrangement joins TRBV5-1 to TRBJ2-3; the D gene is possibly TRBD2 (7 bases). Germline values: CDR1 SGHRS, CDR2 YFSETQ. The CDR3 extends over 15 amino acids. V gave up 4 bases and J gave up 6 bases, with 18 bases separating them. The CDR3 DNA sequence: TGCGCCAGCAGCCCACTCCGGGGGGCGGGGGATACGCAGTATTTT. It specifies CASSPLRGAGDTQYF. Drawing the rest from reference TRBV5-1 and TRBJ2-3, the complete variable domain is KAGVTQTPRYLIKTRGQQVTLSCSPISGHRSVSWYQQTPGQGLQFLFEYFSETQRNKGNFPGRFSGRQFSNSRSEMNVSTLELGDSALYLCASSPLRGAGDTQYFGPGTRLTVL.

This sequence joins TRBV4-1 and TRBJ1-2; 9 positions agree with TRBD1. The CDR3 length is 19 residues. Germline-derived CDR1 and CDR2 are MGHRA and YSYEKL. The J segment lost 0 bases and the V segment lost 0 bases, leaving 11 bases of the junction unmatched. In DNA form, the CDR3 reads TGCGCCAGCAGCCAAGACGCCGGGACAGGGTCCCGAGCTAACTATGGCTACACCTTC. Translating it yields CASSQDAGTGSRANYGYTF.

This rearrangement joins TRBV2 to TRBJ1-3; D possibly corresponds to TRBD1 (5 bases). Germline V gene sequence: CDR1 SNHLY, CDR2 FYNNEI. V was cut by 5 bases and J by 4 bases, with 9 bases left in between. CDR3 size: 13 residues. The CDR3 spells CASSLDIGNTIYF. In DNA form, the CDR3 reads TGTGCCAGCAGTCTGGACATAGGAAACACCATATATTTT.